What follows are 15 T cell receptor beta chains derived from one specimen sequenced in a study of shared clonotypes between healthy human individuals. TCRdb's table, derived via immunoSEQ multiplex PCR, lists solely in-frame clones and lacks some. The data show about 1.1 million clones, 60% to 85% seen once. The sample consisted of memory CD4+ T cells from PBMCs. The subset: CD45RA-negative fraction. These receptors originate from a man aged 18-30 years in good health. Some clones in this sample may be carry-over from other donors' samples.

V usage is TRBV7-2 and J usage is TRBJ2-3; 14 nucleotides align to TRBD2. V was clipped by 4 bases and J by 1 base; unmatched bases: 7. Germline V lookup: CDR1 SGHTA, CDR2 FQGNSA. There are 18 residues in the CDR3. The CDR3 nucleotides are TGTGCCAGCAGCTCGGGGACTAGCGGGAGAAGAGGCACAGATACGCAGTATTTT. Protein sequence: CASSSGTSGRRGTDTQYF.

V is TRBV7-9 and J is TRBJ2-1; D is ambiguous. The CDR3 runs 12 residues. CDR1 is SEHNR, CDR2 FQNEAQ, per germline (reference sequence). V was trimmed by 5 bases and J by 10 bases, leaving 12 bases between them. CDR3: CASSPPRSEQFF. The CDR3 DNA sequence: TGTGCCAGCAGCCCGCCCCGATCCGAGCAGTTCTTC.

This chain uses TRBV9 with TRBJ2-7; TRBD2 is a possible D gene (6 bases). The CDR3 is 13 amino acids. V gave up 4 bases and J gave up 6 bases, with 14 bases separating them. Germline lookup yields CDR1 SGDLS and CDR2 YYNGEE. CDR3 region: CASSNGSRVEQYF. DNA of the CDR3: TGTGCCAGCAGCAACGGGAGCCGTGTCGAGCAGTACTTC.

A few counts support this clone. The chain links TRBV30 to TRBJ2-7; perhaps TRBD1 as D (5 bases). This CDR3 comprises 14 residues. Germline CDR1 GTSNPN, CDR2 SVGIG (reference sequence). Trimming cost V 0 bases and J 6 bases, with 15 bases left between them. The CDR3 DNA follows: TGTGCCTGGAGTGTATTTGGGGCCGGATTCGAGCAGTACTTC. Amino acid sequence: CAWSVFGAGFEQYF.

This clone was found once. The chain joins TRBV5-8 to TRBJ2-5, with TRBD1 matching over 9 bases. CDR3 size: 14 residues. Per the germline V gene, CDR1 is SGHTS and CDR2 is YDEGEE. Trimming at V came to 5 bases and at J to 5 bases, leaving 7 bases not matched to a gene. In nucleotides, the CDR3 is TGTGCCAGCAGTCGGACAGGGGCTCGGGAGACCCAGTACTTC. Its protein product is CASSRTGARETQYF. The variable domain in full, with the rest retrieved from reference TRBV5-8 and TRBJ2-5, is EAGVTQSPTHLIKTRGQQATLRCSPISGHTSVYWYQQALGLGLQFLLWYDEGEERNRGNFPPRFSGRQFPNYSSELNVNALELEDSALYLCASSRTGARETQYFGPGTRLLVL.

V is TRBV7-9 and J is TRBJ2-1; 11 bases are shared with TRBD2. The CDR3 is 16 residues long. Germline CDR1 is SEHNR and CDR2 is FQNEAQ (reference sequence). The junction had 11 bases not matched to a gene; V was cut back by 5 bases and J by 8 bases. CDR3 DNA: TGTGCCAGCAGCCCGGGACTAGCGGACGGTTGGGATGAGCAGTTCTTC. Translating it yields CASSPGLADGWDEQFF.

The gene calls are TRBV7-9 and TRBJ2-2, with D possibly being TRBD2 (6 bases). The germline V gene has CDR1 SEHNR and CDR2 FQNEAQ (reference sequence). This CDR3 has 15 amino acids. Trimming left V 8 bases short and J 0 bases short, with 13 bases between. The CDR3 nucleotides read TGTGCCAGCGTAACTCTAGCGTCGAACACCGGGGAGCTGTTTTTT. Encoded protein: CASVTLASNTGELFF.

This sequence joins TRBV4-2 and TRBJ2-7; 12 positions match TRBD2. Germline CDR1 LGHNA, CDR2 YNFKEQ. The CDR3 has 17 residues. V was pared by 1 base and J by 6 bases, with 10 bases of the junction left unmatched. CDR3 sequence reads: CASSQGEGLAGRSEQYF. The CDR3 DNA follows: TGTGCCAGCAGCCAAGGGGAAGGACTAGCGGGACGTAGCGAGCAGTACTTC.

A few counts support this clone. The chain joins TRBV7-6 to TRBJ2-7; 9 bases are shared with TRBD1. Germline trimming cut 4 bases from V and 6 bases from J; bases unmatched to any gene: 10. From germline, CDR1 is SGHVS and CDR2 FNYEAQ. The CDR3 loop spans 15 amino acids. This CDR3 reads CASSSLGTGLAEQYF. In nucleotides, the CDR3 is TGTGCCAGCAGCTCGTTAGGGACAGGGTTAGCCGAGCAGTACTTC.

This clone was counted at least ten times. The rearrangement joins TRBV7-6 to TRBJ1-3, with TRBD1 matching over 7 bases. Looked up from germline, CDR1 is SGHVS and CDR2 is FNYEAQ. The junction had 5 bases not matched to a gene; V was cut back by 5 bases and J by 4 bases. This CDR3 region has 14 residues. The CDR3 sequence: CASSLTGNGNTIYF. The CDR3 region has the DNA TGTGCCAGCAGCCTGACAGGGAACGGAAACACCATATATTTT.

J is TRBJ2-7 and V is TRBV27; 12 nucleotides match TRBD2. The CDR3 contains 16 residues. The germline V gene encodes CDR1 MNHEY and CDR2 SMNVEV (reference sequence). J gave up 6 bases and V 8 bases, and 14 bases lay outside the gene matches. The CDR3 loop reads CASGLLAGGPEGEQYF. As DNA, the CDR3 is TGTGCCAGCGGCCTTCTAGCGGGAGGGCCTGAAGGCGAGCAGTACTTC.

This CDR3 is CATSRDLASAYEQYF. The CDR3 nucleotides are TGTGCCACCAGCAGAGATCTCGCTAGCGCCTACGAGCAGTACTTC. The chain couples TRBV15 to TRBJ2-7; D may be TRBD2 (6 bases). Trimming stripped 0 bases from V and 2 bases from J, with 11 bases between. This CDR3 has 15 amino acids. The germline CDR1 and CDR2 sequences are LNHNV and YYDKDF (reference sequence). The variable domain in full, with the rest retrieved from reference TRBV15 and TRBJ2-7, is DAMVIQNPRYQVTQFGKPVTLSCSQTLNHNVMYWYQQKSSQAPKLLFHYYDKDFNNEADTPDNFQSRRPNTSFCFLDIRSPGLGDTAMYLCATSRDLASAYEQYFGPGTRLTVT.

The chain is built from TRBV5-1 and TRBJ2-7; weak D call: TRBD2 (7 bases). The CDR3 sequence is 14 residues long. Germline CDR1 and CDR2: SGHRS and YFSETQ. Trimming shortened V by 1 base and J by 2 bases, and 10 bases separated the two germline ends. The DNA for the CDR3 is TGCGCCAGCAGCTTGCGGGGGGCGACCTACGAGCAGTACTTC. Translating gives CASSLRGATYEQYF.

The V gene is TRBV5-1, the J gene TRBJ2-2, with D perhaps matching TRBD2 (5 bases). Trimming took off 1 base at V and 0 bases at J, with 10 bases between the two ends. The germline CDR1 and CDR2 sequences are SGHRS and YFSETQ. The CDR3 spans 16 residues. CDR3 in amino acids: CASSLLPAANTGELFF. CDR3 bases: TGCGCCAGCAGCTTGCTTCCAGCGGCGAACACCGGGGAGCTGTTTTTT.

This clone was counted a few times. V gene TRBV10-3 combines with J gene TRBJ1-5, with TRBD1 as a possible D gene (5 bases). Germline CDR1 is ENHRY and CDR2 is SYGVKD. The CDR3 loop spans 13 amino acids. The V end lost 4 bases, the J end lost 4 bases, and 8 bases lay between the germline ends. The CDR3 is CAISGAGNQPQHF. In DNA form, the CDR3 reads TGTGCCATCAGTGGGGCAGGGAATCAGCCCCAGCATTTT.